The rows below give T cell receptor beta chains drawn from one sample of a study of chemoradiotherapy in HPV16-positive cancers. Data came from immunoSEQ multiplex PCR; TCRdb stores just in-frame clones and leaves some out. The sample records more than 4,500 clones, 65% to 80% being singletons. Source: tumor tissue, taken from a patient who underwent chemoradiotherapy. The receptors shown here come from a human donor with HPV-associated anogenital cancer. Each CDR3 is given with its conserved first and last residue. Each record gives: CDR3 protein, CDR3 DNA, clone size, J gene, D gene, V gene. A D gene is named only where the DNA matches it firmly. Size is omitted from some rows. Given values are once, few, many or a class for expanded clones.

CASSEDNSGANVLTF TGTGCCAGCAGTGAGGACAACTCTGGGGCCAACGTCCTGACTTTC few TRBJ2-6 . TRBV6-1
CASSQDLGTYEQYF TGCGCCAGCAGCCAAGATCTGGGAACCTACGAGCAGTACTTC large TRBJ2-7 . TRBV4-1
CASDRRGNTEAFF TGTGCCAGCGATCGTAGGGGTAACACTGAAGCTTTCTTT . TRBJ1-1 . TRBV13
CATSRDFGGRRTGELFF TGTGCCACCAGCAGAGATTTCGGGGGCCGCCGAACCGGGGAGCTGTTTTTT . TRBJ2-2 . TRBV15
CASSRSGLTGELFF TGTGCCAGCAGTAGATCGGGGTTAACCGGGGAGCTGTTTTTT once TRBJ2-2 . TRBV6-1
CASTEYNEQFF TGTGCCAGCACCGAATACAATGAGCAGTTCTTC . TRBJ2-1 . TRBV5-5
CASSLWTTNTGELFF TGTGCCAGCAGTTTGTGGACAACGAACACCGGGGAGCTGTTTTTT . TRBJ2-2 . TRBV27
CASSLDHRGSRRENYGYTF TGTGCCAGCAGCTTAGACCACAGGGGATCACGGAGAGAAAACTATGGCTACACCTTC . TRBJ1-2 TRBD1 TRBV7-9
CASSLGQGGEKLFF TGTGCCAGCAGTTTGGGACAGGGGGGTGAAAAACTGTTTTTT . TRBJ1-4 TRBD1 TRBV28
CASSPTGARVVELAGGHNEQFF TGTGCCAGCAGTCCAACAGGGGCCCGCGTTGTAGAGCTAGCGGGGGGGCACAATGAGCAGTTCTTC . TRBJ2-1 TRBD2 TRBV7-3
CASSLSETQYF TGTGCCAGCAGCTTGTCTGAGACCCAGTACTTC . TRBJ2-5 . TRBV5-6
CAWSLGNTEAFF TGTGCCTGGAGTCTGGGGAACACTGAAGCTTTCTTT . TRBJ1-1 . TRBV30
CASSSDRTGGYTF TGTGCCAGCAGTTCGGACAGGACGGGCGGCTACACCTTC . TRBJ1-2 TRBD1 TRBV6-5
CASSIRVSEKLFF TGTGCCAGCAGTATCCGGGTCAGTGAAAAACTGTTTTTT . TRBJ1-4 . TRBV2
CASRSSPFNEQFF TGTGCCAGTCGTAGCTCCCCCTTCAATGAGCAGTTCTTC . TRBJ2-1 . TRBV7-2
CASSLSLRAFGEQFF TGTGCCAGCAGCTTGTCACTACGGGCCTTTGGTGAGCAGTTCTTC . TRBJ2-1 . TRBV5-6
CASSEAPSGFYEQYF TGTGCCAGCAGTGAAGCACCTAGCGGATTTTACGAGCAGTACTTC . TRBJ2-7 TRBD2 TRBV6-1
CASSEAVTYRYGYTF TGTGCCAGCAGTGAAGCAGTTACCTATAGGTATGGCTACACCTTC . TRBJ1-2 . TRBV6-1
CASSLDGSSSYEQYF TGTGCCAGCAGCTTAGACGGTAGCTCGTCCTACGAGCAGTACTTC . TRBJ2-7 . TRBV11-2
CASSLGALAGGQDEQFF TGCGCCAGCAGCTTGGGGGCCCTAGCGGGGGGGCAAGATGAGCAGTTCTTC . TRBJ2-1 TRBD2 TRBV5-1
CASSTWTAYEQYF TGCGCCAGCAGCACTTGGACAGCCTACGAGCAGTACTTC . TRBJ2-7 . TRBV5-1
CASSPLGETQYF TGTGCCAGCAGCCCCTTAGGGGAGACCCAGTACTTC . TRBJ2-5 . TRBV7-7
CASSYVDSTDTQYF TGTGCCAGCAGTTATGTGGACAGCACAGATACGCAGTATTTT . TRBJ2-3 . TRBV27
CASSQGSYNEQFF TGTGCCAGCTCCCAGGGGTCCTACAATGAGCAGTTCTTC . TRBJ2-1 . TRBV9
CASVPGQAYNEQFF TGTGCTAGTGTTCCGGGACAGGCGTACAATGAGCAGTTCTTC . TRBJ2-1 TRBD1 TRBV12-5
CAWSARGEKLFF TGTGCCTGGTCCGCCCGAGGGGAAAAACTGTTTTTT . TRBJ1-4 . TRBV30
CASSLAGYEQFF TGTGCCAGCAGCTTAGCGGGTTATGAGCAGTTCTTC . TRBJ2-1 . TRBV11-2
CASSFWDGHTEAFF TGTGCCAGCAGTTTCTGGGACGGACACACTGAAGCTTTCTTT . TRBJ1-1 . TRBV6-5
CASRRAGGWEQYF TGTGCCAGCAGACGAGCGGGGGGGTGGGAGCAGTACTTC . TRBJ2-7 TRBD2 TRBV5-4
CASSLIGLAGAGGTGELFF TGTGCCAGCAGCTTAATCGGACTAGCGGGAGCGGGTGGCACCGGGGAGCTGTTTTTT . TRBJ2-2 TRBD2 TRBV7-9
CASSDGSVSTDTQYF TGTGCCAGCAGTGACGGCTCGGTTAGCACAGATACGCAGTATTTT . TRBJ2-3 . TRBV6-4
CASSSPGVLSYEQYF TGTGCCAGCAGCTCGCCGGGAGTACTCTCCTACGAGCAGTACTTC . TRBJ2-7 . TRBV7-2
CAWSVSIAGGDEQFF TGTGCCTGGAGTGTATCTATAGCGGGAGGGGATGAGCAGTTCTTC . TRBJ2-1 TRBD2 TRBV30
CATSRDPGALDYGYTF TGTGCCACCAGCAGAGATCCAGGAGCTCTGGACTATGGCTACACCTTC . TRBJ1-2 . TRBV15
CASSHDGDTEAFF TGTGCCAGCTCTCATGATGGAGACACTGAAGCTTTCTTT few TRBJ1-1 . TRBV11-2
CASRAGTNEQYF TGTGCCAGCAGGGCCGGGACTAACGAGCAGTACTTC few TRBJ2-7 TRBD2 TRBV7-9
CASSYVHSGANVLTF TGTGCCAGCAGTTATGTCCACTCTGGGGCCAACGTCCTGACTTTC . TRBJ2-6 . TRBV6-5
CASSLAGSPDTQYF TGTGCCAGCAGCTTAGCGGGTAGCCCAGATACGCAGTATTTT . TRBJ2-3 . TRBV7-9